This TCR beta chain was recovered during a study of CD8+ T cells in alopecia areata. Following extraction, RNA underwent reverse transcription to cDNA, which served as the sequencing template. Here immunoSEQ multiplex PCR was the method, and the copy in TCRdb shows in-frame clones only, minus some. The sample carries some 100,000 clones, 50% to 60% recorded once. Treatment here: oral pan-JAK inhibitor, 5-10 mg twice daily. This material consisted of CD8+ T cells sorted from blood, taken at approximately week 60, from a patient treated with tofacitinib. The sequence was collected from a human donor with alopecia areata.

CDR3 sequence reads: CASSQYSRTSGACAQYF. CDR3 nucleotide sequence: TGCGCCAGCAGTCAATATTCGAGGACTAGCGGGGCCTGTGCGCAGTATTTT. The rearrangement uses TRBV23-1 and TRBJ2-3; TRBD2 matches 12 bases. Being an ORF, TRBV23-1 has a function that is uncertain. The V segment lost 1 base and the J segment 10 bases; nucleotides outside the gene matches: 12. This CDR3 has 17 amino acids.